These 23 T cell receptor beta chains were all obtained from the same sample, sequenced in a study of blood T cell repertoires in COVID-19. TCRdb's table, derived via immunoSEQ multiplex PCR, lists solely in-frame clones and lacks some. The table lists hundreds of thousands of clones, about nine tenths of them singletons. Sequencing input: PBMCs or T cells enriched from blood (not recorded which). All receptors derive from a man aged 18-30 years who had recovered from COVID-19.

The genes are TRBV5-4 and TRBJ1-1; D remains ambiguous. The CDR3 loop spans 13 amino acids. V was cut by 1 base and J by 3 bases, with 7 bases left in between. CDR1 and CDR2 (germline): SGHNT, YYREEE (reference sequence). This chain's CDR3 is CASSLKPDTEAFF. CDR3 nucleotide sequence: TGTGCCAGCAGCTTGAAGCCCGACACTGAAGCTTTCTTT.

V usage is TRBV10-3 and J usage is TRBJ2-2; TRBD2 aligns across 15 bases. Trimming at V came to 5 bases and at J to 4 bases, leaving 8 bases not matched to a gene. The germline gives CDR1 ENHRY, CDR2 SYGVKD. The length of the CDR3 is 18 residues. CDR3 loop: CAISRGLAGGPTTGELFF. The CDR3 DNA follows: TGTGCCATCAGTCGAGGACTAGCGGGAGGGCCAACCACCGGGGAGCTGTTTTTT.

This clone was seen a few times. The V and J genes are TRBV11-2 and TRBJ2-1; TRBD1 aligns across 10 bases. With V trimmed by 5 bases and J by 1 base, 8 bases remained unmatched. The CDR3 spans 17 residues. Germline V CDR1 and CDR2: SGHAT, FQNNGV. Written as DNA, the CDR3 is TGTGCCAGCAGCGGATTACCGGGACAGGGGTCCTACAATGAGCAGTTCTTC. This gives the protein CASSGLPGQGSYNEQFF.

This clone was observed a single time. V gene TRBV5-1 combines with J gene TRBJ2-5, with 9 bases fitting TRBD1. The CDR3 length is 14 residues. Looked up from germline, CDR1 is SGHRS and CDR2 is YFSETQ. The J segment lost 5 bases and the V segment lost 4 bases, leaving 6 bases of the junction unmatched. The CDR3 coding sequence is TGCGCCAGCAGCCGCACAGGGGGCGGGGAGACCCAGTACTTC. It is translated as CASSRTGGGETQYF.

Comments on this clone: Given the absence of the conserved phenylalanine or tryptophan at the CDR3 end, a read error is likely. The DNA is omitted, as the CDR3 cannot be located on it reliably, and the CDR3 follows TCRdb's listing. The J gene is TRBJ1-2, the V gene TRBV6-1. Including both end residues, the CDR3 is 13 amino acids long. CDR1 and CDR2 from the germline V gene are MNHNS and SASEGT. The chain's CDR3 is CASSERIGIPPGS.

This clone was detected only once. CDR3 DNA: TGCGCCAGCAGCCAAGATCGACAGGGGTACGAGCAGTACTTC. It codes for CASSQDRQGYEQYF. V is TRBV4-1 and J is TRBJ2-7; 8 positions agree with TRBD1. The germline gives CDR1 MGHRA, CDR2 YSYEKL. V was clipped by 0 bases and J by 4 bases; unmatched bases: 2. The CDR3 is 14 amino acids.

The chain links TRBV4-1 to TRBJ1-5, with D uncertain. The CDR3 has 16 amino acids. Germline V gene data show CDR1 as MGHRA and CDR2 as YSYEKL. V lost 4 bases to trimming and J lost 3 bases, with 16 bases between them. The CDR3 here is CASSRGNSGFNQPQHF. As DNA, the CDR3 is TGCGCCAGCAGCCGAGGGAATTCGGGCTTCAATCAGCCCCAGCATTTT.

On this clone: A junction boundary mismatches the germline segment, possibly from a read error. The V and J genes are TRBV19 and TRBJ2-3; D uncertain. In germline, CDR1 is LNHDA, CDR2 SQIVND (reference sequence). This CDR3 region has 13 residues. As DNA, the CDR3 is TGTGCCAGTAGTGCCGTTAGCACTGATACGCAGTATTTT. Protein product: CASSAVSTDTQYF. Complete variable domain (other parts from reference TRBV19 and TRBJ2-3): DGGITQSPKYLFRKEGQNVTLSCEQNLNHDAMYWYRQDPGQGLRLIYYSQIVNDFQKGDIAEGYSVSREKKESFPLTVTSAQKNPTAFYLCASSAVSTDTQYFGPGTRLTVL.

The rearrangement joins TRBV5-1 to TRBJ2-1; TRBD2 matches 8 bases. V was pared by 4 bases and J by 9 bases, with 3 bases of the junction left unmatched. Germline CDR1 SGHRS, CDR2 YFSETQ. The CDR3 runs 12 residues. The CDR3, as DNA: TGCGCCAGCAGCCCGGGGGGGGTTGAGCAGTTCTTC. This sequence encodes CASSPGGVEQFF. Combining the CDR3 with reference TRBV5-1 and TRBJ2-1 gives the whole variable domain KAGVTQTPRYLIKTRGQQVTLSCSPISGHRSVSWYQQTPGQGLQFLFEYFSETQRNKGNFPGRFSGRQFSNSRSEMNVSTLELGDSALYLCASSPGGVEQFFGPGTRLTVL.

The chain recombines TRBV3-1 (or the pseudogene TRBV3-2) with TRBJ2-2; 10 bases match TRBD2. The CDR3 is 18 residues long. Germline V lookup: CDR1 LGHDT, CDR2 YNNKEL (reference sequence). V was pared by 0 bases and J by 10 bases, with 14 bases of the junction left unmatched. CDR3 DNA: TGTGCCAGCAGCCAAGACTATTATGGGGCTAGCGGGAGCGTGGAGCTGTTTTTT. Its protein is CASSQDYYGASGSVELFF.

The rearrangement joins TRBV4-1 to TRBJ2-5, with TRBD2 as a possible D gene (7 bases). V was trimmed by 3 bases and J by 1 base, leaving 12 bases between them. Germline V gene sequence: CDR1 MGHRA, CDR2 YSYEKL. This CDR3 is 15 amino acids long. CDR3: CASSQSAGAQETQYF. CDR3 coding DNA: TGCGCCAGCAGCCAGAGTGCGGGGGCCCAAGAGACCCAGTACTTC.

This CDR3 reads CASSLYTMNTEAFF. The CDR3 DNA reads as TGCGCCAGCAGCTTATACACGATGAACACTGAAGCTTTCTTT. This sequence joins TRBV5-1 and TRBJ1-1; D call uncertain. The germline CDR1 and CDR2 sequences are SGHRS and YFSETQ. The CDR3 is 14 residues long. V gave up 2 bases and J gave up 0 bases, with 8 bases separating them.

The chain links TRBV30 to TRBJ2-3, with 8 bases matching TRBD1. The germline CDR1 and CDR2 sequences are GTSNPN and SVGIG (reference sequence). The CDR3 loop spans 15 amino acids. V gave up 0 bases and J gave up 2 bases; unmatched junction bases: 4. The CDR3 is CAWSVGTGVTDTQYF. As DNA, the CDR3 is TGTGCCTGGAGTGTCGGGACAGGCGTCACAGATACGCAGTATTTT.

The V and J genes are TRBV4-1 and TRBJ2-1; 8 positions match TRBD1. The CDR3 runs 16 residues. Trimming removed 0 bases from V and 4 bases from J; junction bases left unmatched: 5. Germline assignment: CDR1 MGHRA and CDR2 YSYEKL. The CDR3 reads CASSQDPRGRYNEQFF. CDR3 sequence (DNA): TGCGCCAGCAGCCAAGATCCCAGGGGGCGATACAATGAGCAGTTCTTC.

The chain employs TRBV28 and TRBJ1-4, with TRBD1 as a possible D gene (5 bases). The CDR3 has 15 residues. The V and J ends lost 1 base and 7 bases respectively, with 13 bases between them. CDR1 is MDHEN, CDR2 SYDVKM, per germline. CDR3 nucleotide sequence: TGTGCCAGCAGTTTATTTCCAGGGAGGGGTGAAAAACTGTTTTTT. Its protein product is CASSLFPGRGEKLFF. Based on the CDR3 plus reference TRBV28 and TRBJ1-4, the full variable domain is DVKVTQSSRYLVKRTGEKVFLECVQDMDHENMFWYRQDPGLGLRLIYFSYDVKMKEKGDIPEGYSVSREKKERFSLILESASTNQTSMYLCASSLFPGRGEKLFFGSGTQLSVL.

This clone showed up just a few times. The rearrangement joins TRBV5-1 to TRBJ2-2, with 7 bases fitting TRBD1. There are 14 residues in the CDR3. The V segment lost 5 bases and the J segment 4 bases; nucleotides outside the gene matches: 5. The germline V gene encodes CDR1 SGHRS and CDR2 YFSETQ. CDR3 amino acids: CASRPGQLTGELFF. The CDR3 coding sequence is TGCGCCAGCAGACCGGGACAGCTCACCGGGGAGCTGTTTTTT. Full variable domain (remainder filled in from reference TRBV5-1 and TRBJ2-2): KAGVTQTPRYLIKTRGQQVTLSCSPISGHRSVSWYQQTPGQGLQFLFEYFSETQRNKGNFPGRFSGRQFSNSRSEMNVSTLELGDSALYLCASRPGQLTGELFFGEGSRLTVL.

The V call is TRBV6-5, the J call TRBJ1-3; unclear D gene. Germline CDR1 is MNHEY and CDR2 is SVGAGI. The CDR3 consists of 14 residues. V was pared by 5 bases and J by 0 bases, with 8 bases between. DNA of the CDR3: TGTGCCAGCAGTACAGCCTACTCTGGAAACACCATATATTTT. Residues: CASSTAYSGNTIYF.

The chain joins TRBV3-1 (or the pseudogene TRBV3-2) to TRBJ1-6, with a tentative D call TRBD1 (5 bases). V was pared by 3 bases and J by 7 bases, with 10 bases between. CDR1 and CDR2 from the germline V gene are LGHDT and YNNKEL (reference sequence). The CDR3 spans 14 residues. CDR3 amino acids: CASSHLQENSPLHF. In DNA form, the CDR3 reads TGTGCCAGCAGCCACCTACAGGAAAATTCACCCCTCCACTTT.

The chain combines TRBV2 with TRBJ1-1; D gene ambiguous. The CDR3 runs to 14 residues. V gave up 1 base and J gave up 6 bases, with 12 bases separating them. Germline values: CDR1 SNHLY, CDR2 FYNNEI. DNA for the CDR3: TGTGCCAGCAGTGAAGAGGCGGGTATTTCTGAAGCTTTCTTT. It encodes CASSEEAGISEAFF.

This chain connects TRBV30 to TRBJ2-1, with 14 bases lining up with TRBD2. Trimming cost V 7 bases and J 2 bases; bases outside gene matches: 10. Germline V gene data show CDR1 as GTSNPN and CDR2 as SVGIG (reference sequence). The CDR3 consists of 17 residues. The chain's CDR3 is CALTGTSGGNPYNEQFF. CDR3 DNA sequence: TGTGCCTTGACCGGGACTAGCGGGGGAAACCCCTACAATGAGCAGTTCTTC.

The V gene is TRBV4-1, the J gene TRBJ1-1; possibly TRBD1 for D (6 bases). V was trimmed by 1 base and J by 3 bases, leaving 21 bases between them. The CDR3 totals 18 residues. CDR1 is MGHRA, CDR2 YSYEKL, per germline. CDR3 loop: CASSQAQGTALRDTEAFF. As DNA, the CDR3 is TGCGCCAGCAGCCAAGCACAGGGTACGGCCCTGAGGGACACTGAAGCTTTCTTT.

This clone was seen more than once but under ten times. The CDR3, as DNA: TGTGCCAGCAGAAGCGGAATTGAAGCTTTCTTT. Translated: CASRSGIEAFF. The V gene is TRBV28, the J gene TRBJ1-1; D gene uncertain. Trimming took off 6 bases at V and 7 bases at J, with 9 bases between the two ends. The germline CDR1 and CDR2 sequences are MDHEN and SYDVKM. The CDR3 totals 11 residues.

The J gene is TRBJ2-1, the V gene TRBV6-5; 10 bases are a match to TRBD2. Germline V lookup: CDR1 MNHEY, CDR2 SVGAGI. The CDR3 consists of 15 residues. V lost 7 bases to trimming and J lost 3 bases; unmatched junction nucleotides: 6. Written as DNA, the CDR3 is TGTGCCAGCACCAGTAGGACTAGCGGCTACAATGAGCAGTTCTTC. This sequence encodes CASTSRTSGYNEQFF.